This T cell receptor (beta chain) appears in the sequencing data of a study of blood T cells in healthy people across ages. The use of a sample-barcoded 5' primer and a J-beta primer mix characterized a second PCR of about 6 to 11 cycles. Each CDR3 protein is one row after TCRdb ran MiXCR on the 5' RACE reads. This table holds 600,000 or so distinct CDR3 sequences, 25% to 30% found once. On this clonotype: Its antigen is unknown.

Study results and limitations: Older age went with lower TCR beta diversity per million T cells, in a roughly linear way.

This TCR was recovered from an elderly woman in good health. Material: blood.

CDR3 amino acids: CATSDSETKGHEQYF. CDR3 sequence (DNA): TGTGCCACCAGTGATTCCGAAACGAAAGGGCACGAGCAGTACTTC. This chain links TRBV24-1 with TRBJ2-7; D is ambiguous. The CDR3 sequence is 15 residues long. V was cut by 2 bases and J by 5 bases, with 15 bases left in between. Germline V CDR1 and CDR2: KGHDR, SFDVKD.